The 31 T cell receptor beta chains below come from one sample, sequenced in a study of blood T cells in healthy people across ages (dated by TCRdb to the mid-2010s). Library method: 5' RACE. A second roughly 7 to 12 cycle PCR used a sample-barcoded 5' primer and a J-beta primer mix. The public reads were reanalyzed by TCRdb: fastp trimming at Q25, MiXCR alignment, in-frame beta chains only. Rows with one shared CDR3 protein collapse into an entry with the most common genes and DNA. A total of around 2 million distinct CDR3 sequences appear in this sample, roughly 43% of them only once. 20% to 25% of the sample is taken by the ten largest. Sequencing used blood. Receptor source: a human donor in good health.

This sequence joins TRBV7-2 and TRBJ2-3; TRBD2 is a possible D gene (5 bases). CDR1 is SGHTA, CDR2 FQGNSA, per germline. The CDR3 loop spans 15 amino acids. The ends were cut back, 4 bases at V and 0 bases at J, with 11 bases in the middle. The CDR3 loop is CASSSNSGSTDTQYF. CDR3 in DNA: TGTGCCAGCAGCTCAAACAGCGGAAGCACAGATACGCAGTATTTT.

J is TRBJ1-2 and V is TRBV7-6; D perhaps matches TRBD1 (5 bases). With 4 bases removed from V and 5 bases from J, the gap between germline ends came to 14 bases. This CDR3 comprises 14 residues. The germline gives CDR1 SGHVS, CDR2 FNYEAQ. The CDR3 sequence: CASSSQVAGYGYTF. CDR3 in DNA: TGTGCCAGCAGCTCCCAGGTGGCAGGGTATGGCTACACCTTC.

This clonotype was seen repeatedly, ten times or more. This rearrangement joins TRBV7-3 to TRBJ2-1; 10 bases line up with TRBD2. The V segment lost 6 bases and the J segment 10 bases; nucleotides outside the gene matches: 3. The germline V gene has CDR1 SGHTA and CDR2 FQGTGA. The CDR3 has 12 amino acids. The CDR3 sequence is CASSLTSGEQFF. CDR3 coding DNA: TGTGCCAGCAGTTTGACTAGCGGGGAGCAGTTCTTC.

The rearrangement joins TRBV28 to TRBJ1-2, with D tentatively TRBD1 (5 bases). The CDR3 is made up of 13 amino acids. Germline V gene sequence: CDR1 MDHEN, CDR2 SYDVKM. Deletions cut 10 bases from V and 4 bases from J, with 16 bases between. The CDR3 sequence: CAILGGVLYGYTF. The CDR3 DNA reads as TGTGCCATTCTGGGGGGGGTCCTCTATGGCTACACCTTC.

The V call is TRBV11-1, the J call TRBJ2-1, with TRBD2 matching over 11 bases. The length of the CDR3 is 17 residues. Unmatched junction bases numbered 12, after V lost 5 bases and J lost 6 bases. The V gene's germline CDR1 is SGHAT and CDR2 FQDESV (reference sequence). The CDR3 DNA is TGTGCCAGCAGCCCCGGACTAGCGGGTTTTTTTGGCAATGAGCAGTTCTTC. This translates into CASSPGLAGFFGNEQFF.

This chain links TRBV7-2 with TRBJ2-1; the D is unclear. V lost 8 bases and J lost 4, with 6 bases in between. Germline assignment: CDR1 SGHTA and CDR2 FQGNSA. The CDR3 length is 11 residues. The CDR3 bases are TGTGCCAGCGTGGCGTACAATGAGCAGTTCTTC. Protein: CASVAYNEQFF.

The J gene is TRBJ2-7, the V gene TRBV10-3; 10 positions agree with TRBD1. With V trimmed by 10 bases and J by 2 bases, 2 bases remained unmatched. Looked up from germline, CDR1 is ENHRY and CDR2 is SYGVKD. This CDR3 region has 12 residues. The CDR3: CATGTGAYEQYF. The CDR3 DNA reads TGTGCCACCGGGACAGGGGCCTACGAGCAGTACTTC.

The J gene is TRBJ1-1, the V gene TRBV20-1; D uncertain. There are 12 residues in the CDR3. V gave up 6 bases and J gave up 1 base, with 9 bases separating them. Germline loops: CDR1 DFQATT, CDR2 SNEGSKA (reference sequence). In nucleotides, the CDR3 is TGCAGTGCGGAAAACCCGAACACTGAAGCTTTCTTT. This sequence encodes CSAENPNTEAFF.

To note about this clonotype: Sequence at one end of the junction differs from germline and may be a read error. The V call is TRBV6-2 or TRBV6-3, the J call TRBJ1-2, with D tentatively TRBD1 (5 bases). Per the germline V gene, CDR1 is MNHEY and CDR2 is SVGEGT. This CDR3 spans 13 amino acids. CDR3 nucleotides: TGTGCCAGCAGTCGAGCAGGGACCTATGGCTGCACCTTC. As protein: CASSRAGTYGCTF.

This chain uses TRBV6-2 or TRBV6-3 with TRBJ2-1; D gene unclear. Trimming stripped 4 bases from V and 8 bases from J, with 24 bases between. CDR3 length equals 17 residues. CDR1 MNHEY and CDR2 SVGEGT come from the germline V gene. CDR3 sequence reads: CASSWSDKGPRVDEQFF. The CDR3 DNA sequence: TGTGCCAGCAGTTGGTCTGACAAAGGCCCTAGGGTGGATGAGCAGTTCTTC.

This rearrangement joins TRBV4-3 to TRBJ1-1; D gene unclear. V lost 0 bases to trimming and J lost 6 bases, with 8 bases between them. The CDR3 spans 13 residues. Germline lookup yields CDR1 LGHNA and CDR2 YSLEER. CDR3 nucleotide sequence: TGCGCCAGCAGCCAAGATGTGGAATCTGAAGCTTTCTTT. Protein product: CASSQDVESEAFF.

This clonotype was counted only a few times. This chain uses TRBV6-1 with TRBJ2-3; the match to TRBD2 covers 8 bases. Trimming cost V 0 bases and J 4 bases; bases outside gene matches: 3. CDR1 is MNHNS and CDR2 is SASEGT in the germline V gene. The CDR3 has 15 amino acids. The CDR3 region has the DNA TGTGCCAGCAGTGAAGCTCCCGGGGGGGCAGATACGCAGTATTTT. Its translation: CASSEAPGGADTQYF.

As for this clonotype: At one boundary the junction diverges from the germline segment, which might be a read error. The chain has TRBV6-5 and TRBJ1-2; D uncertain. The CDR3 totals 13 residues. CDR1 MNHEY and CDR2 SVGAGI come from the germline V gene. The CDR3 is CASRAPSNYGHTF. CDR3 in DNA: TGTGCCAGCAGGGCCCCTTCTAACTATGGCCACACCTTC.

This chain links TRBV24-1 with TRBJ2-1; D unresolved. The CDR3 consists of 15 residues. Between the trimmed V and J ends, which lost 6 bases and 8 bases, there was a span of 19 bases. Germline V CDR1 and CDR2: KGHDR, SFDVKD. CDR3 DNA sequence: TGTGCCACCAGTCTTGGGCGGTTCCTTTCAGATGAGCAGTTCTTC. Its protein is CATSLGRFLSDEQFF.

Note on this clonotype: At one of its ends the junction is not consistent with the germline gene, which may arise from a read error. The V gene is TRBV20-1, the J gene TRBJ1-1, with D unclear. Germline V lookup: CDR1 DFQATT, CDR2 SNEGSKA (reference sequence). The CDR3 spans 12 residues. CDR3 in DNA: TGCAGTGCTATAAGAGCTAACACCGAAGCTTTCTTT. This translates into CSAIRANTEAFF.

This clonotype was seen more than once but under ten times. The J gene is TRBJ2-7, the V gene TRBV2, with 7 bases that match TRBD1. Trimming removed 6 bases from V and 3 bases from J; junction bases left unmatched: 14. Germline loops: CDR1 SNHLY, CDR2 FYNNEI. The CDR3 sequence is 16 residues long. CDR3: CASRKTPGQNLYEQYF. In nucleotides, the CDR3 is TGTGCCAGCAGGAAAACCCCGGGACAGAACCTCTACGAGCAGTACTTC. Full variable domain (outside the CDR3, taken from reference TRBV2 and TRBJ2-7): EPEVTQTPSHQVTQMGQEVILRCVPISNHLYFYWYRQILGQKVEFLVSFYNNEISEKSEIFDDQFSVERPDGSNFTLKIRSTKLEDSAMYFCASRKTPGQNLYEQYFGPGTRLTVT.

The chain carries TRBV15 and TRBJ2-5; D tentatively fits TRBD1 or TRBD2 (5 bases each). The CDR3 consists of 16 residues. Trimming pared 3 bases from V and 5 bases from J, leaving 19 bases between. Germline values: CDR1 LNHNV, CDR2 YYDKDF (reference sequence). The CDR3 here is CATSSFGTSPGETQYF. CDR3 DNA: TGTGCCACCAGCAGTTTCGGGACGAGTCCCGGGGAGACCCAGTACTTC.

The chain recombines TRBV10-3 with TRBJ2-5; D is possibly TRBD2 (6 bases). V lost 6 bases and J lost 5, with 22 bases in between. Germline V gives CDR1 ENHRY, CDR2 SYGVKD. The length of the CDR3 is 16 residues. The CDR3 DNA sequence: TGTGCCATCAGCGTGACTAGAGAGGACTCAGGGGAGACCCAGTACTTC. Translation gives CAISVTREDSGETQYF.

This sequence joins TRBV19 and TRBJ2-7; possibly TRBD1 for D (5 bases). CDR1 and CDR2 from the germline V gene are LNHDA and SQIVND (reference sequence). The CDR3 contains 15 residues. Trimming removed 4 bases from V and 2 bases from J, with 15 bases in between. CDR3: CASSTHGDSPYEQYF. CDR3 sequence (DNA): TGTGCCAGTAGTACTCATGGAGACAGTCCCTACGAGCAGTACTTC.

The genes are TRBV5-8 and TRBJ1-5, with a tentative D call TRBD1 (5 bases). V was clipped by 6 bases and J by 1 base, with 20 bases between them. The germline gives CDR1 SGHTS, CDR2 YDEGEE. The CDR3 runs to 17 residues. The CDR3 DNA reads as TGTGCCAGCAACCCGATAGGGGAGATGATGAGCAATCAGCCCCAGCATTTT. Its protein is CASNPIGEMMSNQPQHF. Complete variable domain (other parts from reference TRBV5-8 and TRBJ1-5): EAGVTQSPTHLIKTRGQQATLRCSPISGHTSVYWYQQALGLGLQFLLWYDEGEERNRGNFPPRFSGRQFPNYSSELNVNALELEDSALYLCASNPIGEMMSNQPQHFGDGTRLSIL.

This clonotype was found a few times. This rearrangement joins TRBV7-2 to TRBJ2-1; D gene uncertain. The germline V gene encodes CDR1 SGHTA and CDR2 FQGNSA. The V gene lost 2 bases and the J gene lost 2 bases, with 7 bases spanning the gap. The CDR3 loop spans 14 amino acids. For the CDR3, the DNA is TGTGCCAGCAGCTTAACAAATACCTACAATGAGCAGTTCTTC. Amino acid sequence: CASSLTNTYNEQFF.

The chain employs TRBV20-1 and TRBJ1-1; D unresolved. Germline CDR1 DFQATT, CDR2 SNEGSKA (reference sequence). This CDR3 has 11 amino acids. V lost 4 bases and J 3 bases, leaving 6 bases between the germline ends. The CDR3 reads CSAIRDTEAFF. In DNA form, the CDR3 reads TGCAGTGCTATCAGAGACACTGAAGCTTTCTTT.

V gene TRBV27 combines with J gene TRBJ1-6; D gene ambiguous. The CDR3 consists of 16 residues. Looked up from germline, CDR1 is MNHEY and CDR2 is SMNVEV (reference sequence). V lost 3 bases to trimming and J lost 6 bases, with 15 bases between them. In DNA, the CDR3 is TGTGCCAGCAGTTTCCGGAACATAAACTTTAATTCACCCCTCCACTTT. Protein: CASSFRNINFNSPLHF.

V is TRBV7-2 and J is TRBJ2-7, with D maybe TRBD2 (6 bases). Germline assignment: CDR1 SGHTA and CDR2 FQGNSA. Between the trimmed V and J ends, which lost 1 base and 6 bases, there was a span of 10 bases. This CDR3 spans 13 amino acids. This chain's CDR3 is CASSLGLAREQYF. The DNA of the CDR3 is TGTGCCAGCAGCTTAGGGCTAGCGCGCGAGCAGTACTTC. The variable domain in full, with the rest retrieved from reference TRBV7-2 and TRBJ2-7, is GAGVSQSPSNKVTEKGKDVELRCDPISGHTALYWYRQSLGQGLEFLIYFQGNSAPDKSGLPSDRFSAERTGGSVSTLTIQRTQQEDSAVYLCASSLGLAREQYFGPGTRLTVT.

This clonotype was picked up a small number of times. CDR3 protein: CASSLGPQGNEKLFF. CDR3 coding DNA: TGTGCCAGCAGCTTAGGCCCTCAGGGGAATGAAAAACTGTTTTTT. The chain joins TRBV7-2 to TRBJ1-4, with D maybe TRBD1 (6 bases). The germline V and J ends were trimmed by 1 base and 5 bases, with 11 bases remaining between them. The CDR3 runs to 15 residues. Germline loops: CDR1 SGHTA, CDR2 FQGNSA.

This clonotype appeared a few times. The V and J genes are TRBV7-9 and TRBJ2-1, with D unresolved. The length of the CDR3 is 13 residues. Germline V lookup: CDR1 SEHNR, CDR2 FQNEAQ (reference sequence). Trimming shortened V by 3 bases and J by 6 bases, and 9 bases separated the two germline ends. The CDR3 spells CASSFGLGNEQFF. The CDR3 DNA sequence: TGTGCCAGCAGCTTTGGCCTGGGCAATGAGCAGTTCTTC.

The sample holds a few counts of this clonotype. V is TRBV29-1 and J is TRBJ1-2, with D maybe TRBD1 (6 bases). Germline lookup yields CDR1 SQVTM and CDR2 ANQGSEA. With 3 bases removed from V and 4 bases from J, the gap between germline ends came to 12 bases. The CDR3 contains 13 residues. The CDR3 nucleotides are TGCAGCGTTGAGAGTCTGGACAGCTATGGCTACACCTTC. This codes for CSVESLDSYGYTF.

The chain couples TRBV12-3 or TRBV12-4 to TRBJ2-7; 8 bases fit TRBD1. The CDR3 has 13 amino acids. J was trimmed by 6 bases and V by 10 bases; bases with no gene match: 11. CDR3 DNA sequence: TGTGCCACAACGGCGGACAGGGTGGCCGAGCAGTACTTC. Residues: CATTADRVAEQYF.

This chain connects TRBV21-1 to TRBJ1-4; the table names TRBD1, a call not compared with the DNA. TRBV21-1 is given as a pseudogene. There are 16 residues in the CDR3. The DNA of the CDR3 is TGTGCCAGCAGCAAAGCGGAGAGGCAGGGTAATGAAAAACTGTTTTTT. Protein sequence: CASSKAERQGNEKLFF.

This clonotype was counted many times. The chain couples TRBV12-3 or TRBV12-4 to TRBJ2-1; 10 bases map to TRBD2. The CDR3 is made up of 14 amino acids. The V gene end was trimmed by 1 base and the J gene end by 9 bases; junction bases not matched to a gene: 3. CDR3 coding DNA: TGTGCCAGCAGTTTAGAGCGGGGGGGCCGTGAGCAGTTCTTC. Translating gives CASSLERGGREQFF.

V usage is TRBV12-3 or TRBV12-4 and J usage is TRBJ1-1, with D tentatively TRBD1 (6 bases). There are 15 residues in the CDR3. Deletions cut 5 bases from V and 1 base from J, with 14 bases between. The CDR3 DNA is TGTGCCAGCAGTCCGCCGGGACATGGGAACACTGAAGCTTTCTTT. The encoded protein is CASSPPGHGNTEAFF.